The 30 T cell receptor beta chains presented below share a single source sample, sequenced in a study of response to subunit inactivated influenza vaccine. TCRdb used MiXCR to reprocess the RT-PCR reads, holding one entry per CDR3 protein. The data contain 600,000 to 700,000 distinct CDR3 sequences, about 14% of them singletons. The sample here was PBMCs from blood, taken 14 to 15 days before vaccination. These receptors came from a man in his fifties who received an inactivated influenza vaccine.

CDR3 DNA: TGTGCCAGCAGTTACCCGGGAGGGAACACCGGGGAGCTGTTTTTT. Amino acids: CASSYPGGNTGELFF. V gene TRBV6-5 combines with J gene TRBJ2-2, with 7 nucleotides matching TRBD2. Germline V CDR1 and CDR2: MNHEY, SVGAGI. This CDR3 is 15 amino acids long. J was trimmed by 1 base and V by 2 bases; bases with no gene match: 1.

This clonotype has more than one count but fewer than ten. In DNA, the CDR3 is TGTGCCAGCATCTACGACAGGGTTCAAGAGACCCAGTACTTC. This gives the protein CASIYDRVQETQYF. This chain links TRBV6-1 with TRBJ2-5; 7 bases fit TRBD1. Trimming at V came to 7 bases and at J to 2 bases, leaving 7 bases not matched to a gene. There are 14 residues in the CDR3. Germline CDR1 is MNHNS and CDR2 is SASEGT.

The V and J genes are TRBV27 and TRBJ2-1, with 8 bases lining up with TRBD2. This CDR3 comprises 14 residues. Germline CDR1 MNHEY, CDR2 SMNVEV (reference sequence). J lost 4 bases, V lost 6 bases, and 5 bases had no gene match. The chain's CDR3 is CASSPGGGYNEQFF. In DNA form, the CDR3 reads TGTGCCAGCAGCCCGGGGGGGGGGTACAATGAGCAGTTCTTC.

The CDR3 is CASSHPGRGAFTDTQYF. In DNA form, the CDR3 reads TGTGCCAGCAGTCACCCCGGCCGGGGGGCGTTCACAGATACGCAGTATTTT. This chain joins TRBV6-5 and TRBJ2-3; maybe TRBD2 (7 bases). CDR1 is MNHEY and CDR2 is SVGAGI in the germline V gene. This CDR3 is 17 amino acids long. V shed 5 bases and J shed 2 bases, with 20 bases lying between them.

The genes are TRBV25-1 and TRBJ1-2; TRBD1 might be the D (5 bases). V was trimmed by 4 bases and J by 5 bases, leaving 8 bases between them. The germline gives CDR1 MGHDK, CDR2 SYGVNS. This CDR3 comprises 12 residues. The CDR3: CASSGGTYGYTF. For the CDR3, the DNA is TGTGCCAGCAGTGGGGGCACTTATGGCTACACCTTC.

This clonotype turned up a few times. V usage is TRBV6-4 and J usage is TRBJ1-2; TRBD1 matches 9 bases. The CDR3 runs to 15 residues. The J segment lost 5 bases and the V segment lost 0 bases, leaving 4 bases of the junction unmatched. The germline CDR1 and CDR2 sequences are MRHNA and SNTAGT. The CDR3 region is CASSDSTGGRYGYTF. CDR3 nucleotides: TGTGCCAGCAGTGACTCGACAGGGGGGAGGTATGGCTACACCTTC.

This clonotype was seen repeatedly, ten times or more. The J gene is TRBJ2-7, the V gene TRBV25-1; D perhaps matches TRBD2 (6 bases). The germline gives CDR1 MGHDK, CDR2 SYGVNS. V lost 4 bases to trimming and J lost 1 base, with 11 bases between them. CDR3 length: 14 residues. The CDR3 bases are TGTGCCAGCAGTGGTGAGACTAGTTCCTACGAGCAGTACTTC. Translated: CASSGETSSYEQYF.

In its sample, this clonotype was seen a few times. The chain combines TRBV24-1 with TRBJ2-1, with a possible D match to TRBD1 (6 bases). The germline CDR1 and CDR2 sequences are KGHDR and SFDVKD. With 1 base removed from V and 15 bases from J, the gap between germline ends came to 12 bases. CDR3 length: 12 residues. The CDR3 region has the DNA TGTGCCACCAGTGATTTTGAACAGGGCTGGTTCTTC. This translates into CATSDFEQGWFF.

This clonotype was counted between two and nine times. This sequence joins TRBV12-3 or TRBV12-4 and TRBJ1-2; TRBD1 matches 7 bases. The V gene end was trimmed by 2 bases and the J gene end by 4 bases; junction bases not matched to a gene: 1. This CDR3 comprises 13 residues. The CDR3 DNA follows: TGTGCCAGCAGTTTATGGGACAGCTATGGCTACACCTTC. Translating gives CASSLWDSYGYTF.

The gene calls are TRBV7-9 and TRBJ2-7; TRBD1 might be the D (6 bases). The CDR3 totals 15 residues. The germline V gene has CDR1 SEHNR and CDR2 FQNEAQ (reference sequence). V shed 0 bases and J shed 5 bases, with 14 bases lying between them. For the CDR3, the DNA is TGTGCCAGCAGCTTAGCACAGGGAAGAGTGGACGAGCAGTACTTC. This encodes CASSLAQGRVDEQYF. Drawing the rest from reference TRBV7-9 and TRBJ2-7, the complete variable domain is DTGVSQNPRHKITKRGQNVTFRCDPISEHNRLYWYRQTLGQGPEFLTYFQNEAQLEKSRLLSDRFSAERPKGSFSTLEIQRTEQGDSAMYLCASSLAQGRVDEQYFGPGTRLTVT.

The CDR3, as DNA: TGTGCCAGCTCTGGCACCCAGGAACCCTCCGGGGAGCTGTTTTTT. Its translation is CASSGTQEPSGELFF. The gene calls are TRBV18 and TRBJ2-2; D not resolved. Germline values: CDR1 KGHSH, CDR2 LQKENI. This CDR3 comprises 15 residues. The V end was cut by 6 bases, the J end by 6 bases, with 17 bases between.

This clonotype was counted many times. The chain has TRBV11-2 and TRBJ2-5; 7 positions match TRBD2. V lost 1 base, J lost 1 base, and 12 bases stayed unmatched. The CDR3 contains 18 residues. The V gene's germline CDR1 is SGHAT and CDR2 FQNNGV. The CDR3 loop reads CASSLGLIAGPFQETQYF. Here the CDR3 DNA reads TGTGCCAGCAGCTTAGGATTAATAGCGGGTCCCTTCCAAGAGACCCAGTACTTC. Variable domain in full (rest from reference TRBV11-2 and TRBJ2-5): EAGVAQSPRYKIIEKRQSVAFWCNPISGHATLYWYQQILGQGPKLLIQFQNNGVVDDSQLPKDRFSAERLKGVDSTLKIQPAKLEDSAVYLCASSLGLIAGPFQETQYFGPGTRLLVL.

This clonotype was found a few times. The chain is built from TRBV10-3 and TRBJ2-5; 11 bases are a match to TRBD1. Germline CDR1 is ENHRY and CDR2 is SYGVKD. The CDR3 runs 13 residues. The junction had 5 bases not matched to a gene; V was cut back by 11 bases and J by 3 bases. In nucleotides, the CDR3 is TGTGCCGTGGGACAGGGGGTAGAAGAGACCCAGTACTTC. It specifies CAVGQGVEETQYF.

This clonotype occurred many times. This sequence joins TRBV5-1 and TRBJ1-6, with D uncertain. This CDR3 contains 13 residues. The germline V gene has CDR1 SGHRS and CDR2 YFSETQ. V dropped 6 bases and J dropped 8 bases, with 12 bases sitting between them. The CDR3 loop reads CASTALEDSPLHF. CDR3 nucleotides: TGCGCCAGCACCGCTTTAGAAGATTCACCCCTCCACTTT. The complete variable domain, with remaining parts taken from reference TRBV5-1 and TRBJ1-6, reads KAGVTQTPRYLIKTRGQQVTLSCSPISGHRSVSWYQQTPGQGLQFLFEYFSETQRNKGNFPGRFSGRQFSNSRSEMNVSTLELGDSALYLCASTALEDSPLHFGNGTRLTVT.

This chain uses TRBV5-1 with TRBJ1-3; 8 bases are a match to TRBD1. The CDR3 covers 17 residues. V shed 1 base and J 0 bases; nucleotides not matched to a gene: 6. Per germline, CDR1 SGHRS and CDR2 YFSETQ. The CDR3 is CASSLLAGTGSGNTIYF. The CDR3 DNA reads as TGCGCCAGCAGCTTGCTTGCCGGGACAGGCTCTGGAAACACCATATATTTT.

This clonotype was seen a handful of times. This chain joins TRBV7-9 and TRBJ2-5; D gene ambiguous. There are 13 residues in the CDR3. Trimming shortened V by 5 bases and J by 2 bases, and 9 bases separated the two germline ends. In germline, CDR1 is SEHNR, CDR2 FQNEAQ (reference sequence). CDR3 nucleotides: TGTGCCAGCAGCAAACAGATACAAGAGACCCAGTACTTC. Amino acid sequence: CASSKQIQETQYF. The full variable domain, completed using reference TRBV7-9 and TRBJ2-5, is DTGVSQNPRHKITKRGQNVTFRCDPISEHNRLYWYRQTLGQGPEFLTYFQNEAQLEKSRLLSDRFSAERPKGSFSTLEIQRTEQGDSAMYLCASSKQIQETQYFGPGTRLLVL.

The CDR3 protein is CATSRRTANPNTGELFF. CDR3 nucleotides: TGTGCCACCAGCAGACGAACAGCAAACCCGAACACCGGGGAGCTGTTTTTT. The V and J genes are TRBV15 and TRBJ2-2; D is unresolved. V was shortened by 2 bases and J by 0 bases, with 13 bases between the two germline ends. This CDR3 contains 17 residues. Germline CDR1 and CDR2: LNHNV and YYDKDF (reference sequence).

At least ten counts were recorded for this clonotype. The rearrangement joins TRBV11-2 to TRBJ2-5, with D maybe TRBD1 (6 bases). CDR1 is SGHAT and CDR2 is FQNNGV in the germline V gene. V was pared by 5 bases and J by 1 base, with 14 bases between. The CDR3 length is 15 residues. CDR3 DNA sequence: TGTGCCAGCAGCGACTCTAGGGGGAGCCAAGAGACCCAGTACTTC. This gives the protein CASSDSRGSQETQYF.

In its sample, this clonotype was seen many times. The chain uses TRBV3-1 and TRBJ1-1, with D possibly being TRBD1 (6 bases). The germline gives CDR1 LGHDT, CDR2 YNNKEL (reference sequence). The CDR3 consists of 13 residues. Trimming stripped 4 bases from V and 4 bases from J, with 10 bases between. CDR3 DNA: TGTGCCAGCAGCCTAGGGGGAATCACTGAAGCTTTCTTT. Protein: CASSLGGITEAFF.

This clonotype has just a few counts. The chain couples TRBV29-1 to TRBJ2-1; D possibly corresponds to TRBD2 (6 bases). This CDR3 has 14 residues. Germline V gives CDR1 SQVTM, CDR2 ANQGSEA. V dropped 1 base and J dropped 1 base, with 8 bases sitting between them. CDR3 in DNA: TGCAGCGTTGAAGGCGGGGATTCCTACAATGAGCAGTTCTTC. It codes for CSVEGGDSYNEQFF.

The rearrangement uses TRBV2 and TRBJ2-3; 7 nucleotides align to TRBD1. Germline V gives CDR1 SNHLY, CDR2 FYNNEI. Germline trimming cut 7 bases from V and 8 bases from J; bases unmatched to any gene: 12. CDR3 length equals 14 residues. CDR3 residues: CASILSGGSGTQYF. CDR3 in DNA: TGTGCCAGCATACTTTCAGGGGGTTCTGGTACGCAGTATTTT.

This clonotype was picked up many times. The chain recombines TRBV27 with TRBJ2-1; 12 bases are a match to TRBD2. V lost 5 bases to trimming and J lost 6 bases; unmatched junction nucleotides: 17. The CDR3 is 19 amino acids. Looked up from germline, CDR1 is MNHEY and CDR2 is SMNVEV (reference sequence). CDR3 sequence reads: CASSLLTSGSFVSGNEQFF. The CDR3 DNA follows: TGTGCCAGCAGTCTCCTGACTAGCGGGAGTTTTGTCAGTGGCAATGAGCAGTTCTTC.

This clonotype was detected only a few times. This chain links TRBV7-4 with TRBJ1-2, with D possibly matching TRBD1 (6 bases). Germline assignment: CDR1 SGHVT and CDR2 SQSDAQ. This CDR3 has 19 amino acids. V gave up 3 bases and J gave up 0 bases, with 23 bases separating them. In nucleotides, the CDR3 is TGTGCCAGCAGCTTTGTCCCCACGCGCTCAGGGGTGTCTAACTATGGCTACACCTTC. Encoded protein: CASSFVPTRSGVSNYGYTF.

This rearrangement joins TRBV5-1 to TRBJ2-5; D is ambiguous. The CDR3 covers 14 residues. Germline values: CDR1 SGHRS, CDR2 YFSETQ. Trimming cost V 4 bases and J 2 bases, with 12 bases left between them. For the CDR3, the DNA is TGCGCCAGCAGCGTGATAGATTATCAAGAGACCCAGTACTTC. Translating it yields CASSVIDYQETQYF.

This clonotype was recorded many times. This chain's CDR3 is CATRGQGDSYNEQFF. CDR3 DNA sequence: TGTGCCACCCGAGGACAGGGGGACTCCTACAATGAGCAGTTCTTC. V gene TRBV24-1 combines with J gene TRBJ2-1; 10 bases line up with TRBD1. Germline CDR1 KGHDR, CDR2 SFDVKD. This CDR3 is built from 15 residues. The V and J ends lost 9 bases and 0 bases, in that order; junction bases with no gene match: 4.

V and J are TRBV14 and TRBJ2-3, with D unresolved. With 0 bases removed from V and 4 bases from J, the gap between germline ends came to 8 bases. The germline V gene encodes CDR1 SGHDN and CDR2 FVKESK. CDR3 length: 14 residues. In DNA, the CDR3 is TGTGCCAGCAGCCAAGATGTAGGAGCAGATACGCAGTATTTT. Translation gives CASSQDVGADTQYF.

V and J are TRBV6-5 and TRBJ1-5, with D unresolved. Germline V lookup: CDR1 MNHEY, CDR2 SVGAGI. V was clipped by 0 bases and J by 2 bases, with 11 bases between them. This CDR3 spans 16 amino acids. CDR3 protein: CASSYSNPRGNQPQHF. The CDR3 DNA is TGTGCCAGCAGTTACTCGAACCCGAGGGGCAATCAGCCCCAGCATTTT.

The rearrangement uses TRBV15 and TRBJ2-1; 14 bases align to TRBD2. Trimming cost V 3 bases and J 5 bases; bases outside gene matches: 6. Germline CDR1 is LNHNV and CDR2 is YYDKDF (reference sequence). There are 17 residues in the CDR3. As DNA, the CDR3 is TGTGCCACCAGCAGCGGACTAGCGGGAGGTTCTGACAATGAGCAGTTCTTC. It specifies CATSSGLAGGSDNEQFF.

This clonotype has ten or more counts. This chain links TRBV5-1 with TRBJ2-5; D is possibly TRBD1 (6 bases). V was clipped by 1 base and J by 1 base, with 11 bases between them. Per germline, CDR1 SGHRS and CDR2 YFSETQ. CDR3 size: 15 residues. Written as DNA, the CDR3 is TGCGCCAGCAGCTTGTTTGGGGGCGCCCAAGAGACCCAGTACTTC. Translating gives CASSLFGGAQETQYF.

J is TRBJ2-7 and V is TRBV7-9; 9 bases match TRBD2. J lost 7 bases, V lost 5 bases, and 6 bases had no gene match. CDR3 length: 13 residues. Germline loops: CDR1 SEHNR, CDR2 FQNEAQ (reference sequence). CDR3 DNA sequence: TGTGCCAGCAGCGGCGGGAGGGCGTTGGAGCAGTACTTC. Residues: CASSGGRALEQYF. Full variable domain (missing parts from reference TRBV7-9 and TRBJ2-7): DTGVSQNPRHKITKRGQNVTFRCDPISEHNRLYWYRQTLGQGPEFLTYFQNEAQLEKSRLLSDRFSAERPKGSFSTLEIQRTEQGDSAMYLCASSGGRALEQYFGPGTRLTVT.